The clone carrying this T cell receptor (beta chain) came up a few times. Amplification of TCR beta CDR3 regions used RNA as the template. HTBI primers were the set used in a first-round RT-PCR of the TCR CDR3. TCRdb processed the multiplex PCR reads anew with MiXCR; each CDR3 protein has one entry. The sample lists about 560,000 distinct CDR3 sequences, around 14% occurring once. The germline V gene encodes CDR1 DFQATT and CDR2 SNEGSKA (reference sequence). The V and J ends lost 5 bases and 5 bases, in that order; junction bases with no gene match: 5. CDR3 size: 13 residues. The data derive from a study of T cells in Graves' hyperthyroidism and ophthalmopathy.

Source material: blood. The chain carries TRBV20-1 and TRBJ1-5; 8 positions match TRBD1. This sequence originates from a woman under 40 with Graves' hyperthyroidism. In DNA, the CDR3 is TGCAGTGCTCCGGAACAGGGGGATCAGCCCCAGCATTTT. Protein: CSAPEQGDQPQHF.